This T cell receptor beta chain was sequenced in a study of blood T cell repertoires in COVID-19. This clone was seen once. The CDR3 is 11 amino acids. Germline-derived CDR1 and CDR2 are SEHNR and FQNEAQ (reference sequence). Trimming took 5 bases from V and 3 from J, leaving 5 bases between them. As handled by the study authors: Reference gene primer amplification gave nucleated cell count estimates. Clones were sequenced by immunoSEQ multiplex PCR, and TCRdb holds only the in-frame ones, with some missing. V, J and clone size are those of that table, while D and trimming were read from the DNA. In the table there are a few hundred thousand clones, more than 70% of which are singletons.

This sequence originates from a woman in her thirties who had been exposed to COVID-19. J is TRBJ2-7 and V is TRBV7-9; D is unresolved. Sequencing used PBMCs or T cells enriched from blood (not recorded which). CDR3 sequence: CASSTDYEQYF. CDR3 DNA: TGTGCCAGCAGCACTGACTACGAGCAGTACTTC.